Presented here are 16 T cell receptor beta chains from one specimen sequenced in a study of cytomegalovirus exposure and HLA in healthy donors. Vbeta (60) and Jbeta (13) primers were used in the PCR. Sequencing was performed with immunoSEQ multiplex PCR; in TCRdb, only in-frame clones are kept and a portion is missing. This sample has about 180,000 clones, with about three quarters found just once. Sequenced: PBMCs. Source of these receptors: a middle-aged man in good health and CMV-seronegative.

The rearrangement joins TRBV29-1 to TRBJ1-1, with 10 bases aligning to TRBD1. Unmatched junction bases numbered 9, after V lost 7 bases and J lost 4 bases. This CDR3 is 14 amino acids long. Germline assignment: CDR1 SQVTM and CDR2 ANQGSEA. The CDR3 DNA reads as TGCAGCGCCAGACAGGGGGCTCTTATCACTGAAGCTTTCTTT. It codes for CSARQGALITEAFF.

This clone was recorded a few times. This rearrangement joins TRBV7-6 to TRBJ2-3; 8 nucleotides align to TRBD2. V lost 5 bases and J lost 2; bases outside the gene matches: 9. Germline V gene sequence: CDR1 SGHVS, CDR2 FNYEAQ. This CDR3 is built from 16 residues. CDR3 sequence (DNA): TGTGCCAGCAGCACGACTTTAGCGGGATTCACAGATACGCAGTATTTT. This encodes CASSTTLAGFTDTQYF.

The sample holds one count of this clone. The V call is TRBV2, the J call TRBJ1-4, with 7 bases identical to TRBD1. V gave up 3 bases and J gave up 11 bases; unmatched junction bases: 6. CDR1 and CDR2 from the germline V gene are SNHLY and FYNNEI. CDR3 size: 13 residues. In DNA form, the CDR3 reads TGTGCCAGCAGTGAGGGACAGCTGGGGAAACTGTTTTTT. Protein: CASSEGQLGKLFF.

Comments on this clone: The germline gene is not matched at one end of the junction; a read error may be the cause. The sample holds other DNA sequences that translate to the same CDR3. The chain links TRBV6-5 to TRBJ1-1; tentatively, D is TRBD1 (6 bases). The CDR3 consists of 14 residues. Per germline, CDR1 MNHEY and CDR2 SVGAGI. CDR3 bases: TGCGCCAGCAGCGTCGGACAGAGAAACACTGAAGCTTTCTTT. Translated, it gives CASSVGQRNTEAFF.

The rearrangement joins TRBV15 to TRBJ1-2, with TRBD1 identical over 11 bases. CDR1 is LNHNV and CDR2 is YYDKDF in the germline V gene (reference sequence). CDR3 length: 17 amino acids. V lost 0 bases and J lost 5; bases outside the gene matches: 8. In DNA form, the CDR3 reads TGTGCCACCAGCAGAGATCGGAGGACAGGGGGCGAGTATGGCTACACCTTC. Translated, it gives CATSRDRRTGGEYGYTF.

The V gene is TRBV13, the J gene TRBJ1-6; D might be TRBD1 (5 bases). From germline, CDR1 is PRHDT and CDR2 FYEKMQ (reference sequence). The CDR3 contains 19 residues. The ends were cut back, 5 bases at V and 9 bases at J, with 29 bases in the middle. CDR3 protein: CASSLGGGAGPPRGSPLHF. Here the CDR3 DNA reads TGTGCCAGCAGCCTGGGGGGAGGAGCAGGACCTCCTAGGGGTTCACCCCTCCACTTT.

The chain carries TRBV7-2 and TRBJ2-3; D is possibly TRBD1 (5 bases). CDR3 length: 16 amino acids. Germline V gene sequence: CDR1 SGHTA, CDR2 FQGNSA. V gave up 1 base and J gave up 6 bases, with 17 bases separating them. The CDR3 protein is CASSLVGTGRGDTQYF. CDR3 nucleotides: TGTGCCAGCAGCTTAGTCGGAACAGGCCGTGGGGATACGCAGTATTTT.

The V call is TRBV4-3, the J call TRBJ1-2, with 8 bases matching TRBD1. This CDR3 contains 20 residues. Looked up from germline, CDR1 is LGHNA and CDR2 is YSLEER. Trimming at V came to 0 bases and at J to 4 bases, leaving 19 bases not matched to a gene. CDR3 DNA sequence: TGCGCCAGCAGCCAAGATTCAAGGGCCCTGGGACAGGCTCCGGCCTATGGCTACACCTTC. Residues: CASSQDSRALGQAPAYGYTF.

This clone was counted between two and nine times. The CDR3 sequence: CASCPEGTGYTQPQHF. CDR3 in DNA: TGTGCCAGCTGCCCCGAGGGGACAGGGTACACTCAGCCCCAGCATTTT. J is TRBJ1-5 and V is TRBV5-8; TRBD1 aligns across 9 bases. The CDR3 spans 16 residues. In germline, CDR1 is SGHTS, CDR2 YDEGEE. After removal of 7 bases from V and 6 bases from J, the junction contained 14 bases not matched to a gene.

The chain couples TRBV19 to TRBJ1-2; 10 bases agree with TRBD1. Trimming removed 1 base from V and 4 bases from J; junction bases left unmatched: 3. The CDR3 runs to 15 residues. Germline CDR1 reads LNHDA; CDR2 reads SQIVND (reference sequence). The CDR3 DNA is TGTGCCAGTAGTATAGGACAGGGGGCTGGCTATGGCTACACCTTC. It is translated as CASSIGQGAGYGYTF. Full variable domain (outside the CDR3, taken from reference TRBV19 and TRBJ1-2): DGGITQSPKYLFRKEGQNVTLSCEQNLNHDAMYWYRQDPGQGLRLIYYSQIVNDFQKGDIAEGYSVSREKKESFPLTVTSAQKNPTAFYLCASSIGQGAGYGYTFGSGTRLTVV.

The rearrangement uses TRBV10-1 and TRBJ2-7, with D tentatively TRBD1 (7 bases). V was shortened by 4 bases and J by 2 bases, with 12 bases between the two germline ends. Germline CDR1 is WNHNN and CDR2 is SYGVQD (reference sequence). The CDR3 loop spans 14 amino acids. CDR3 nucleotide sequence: TGCGCCAGCAGTGGCGGGACAGACCCCTACGAGCAGTACTTC. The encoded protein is CASSGGTDPYEQYF.

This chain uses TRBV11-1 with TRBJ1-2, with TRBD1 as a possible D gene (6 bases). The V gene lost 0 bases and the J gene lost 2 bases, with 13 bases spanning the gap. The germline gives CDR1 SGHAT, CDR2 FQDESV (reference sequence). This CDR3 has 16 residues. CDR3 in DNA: TGTGCCAGCAGCTTAGCATCTGGACAGAACAACTATGGCTACACCTTC. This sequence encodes CASSLASGQNNYGYTF. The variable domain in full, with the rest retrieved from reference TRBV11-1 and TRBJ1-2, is EAEVAQSPRYKITEKSQAVAFWCDPISGHATLYWYRQILGQGPELLVQFQDESVVDDSQLPKDRFSAERLKGVDSTLKIQPAELGDSAMYLCASSLASGQNNYGYTFGSGTRLTVV.

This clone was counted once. The CDR3 DNA is TGTGCCAGCAACTCAGGGGGCTATGGCTACACCTTC. Amino acid sequence: CASNSGGYGYTF. V gene TRBV6-5 combines with J gene TRBJ1-2; 7 bases are a match to TRBD1. The CDR3 has 12 residues. The V gene end was trimmed by 7 bases and the J gene end by 4 bases; junction bases not matched to a gene: 3. Germline assignment: CDR1 MNHEY and CDR2 SVGAGI.

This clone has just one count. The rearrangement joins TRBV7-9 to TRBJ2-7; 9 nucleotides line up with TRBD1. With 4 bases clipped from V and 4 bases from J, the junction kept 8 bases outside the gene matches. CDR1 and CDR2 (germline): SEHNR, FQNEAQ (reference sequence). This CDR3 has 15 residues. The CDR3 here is CASSSGQGGGYEQYF. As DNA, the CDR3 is TGTGCCAGCAGCTCGGGACAGGGTGGGGGATACGAGCAGTACTTC.

This CDR3 reads CASSLGTVRNQPQHF. The DNA for the CDR3 is TGCGCCAGCAGCTTAGGAACAGTGCGCAATCAGCCCCAGCATTTT. The chain couples TRBV5-1 to TRBJ1-5; D ambiguous. Germline V CDR1 and CDR2: SGHRS, YFSETQ. This CDR3 region has 15 residues. V shed 2 bases and J shed 2 bases, with 11 bases lying between them.

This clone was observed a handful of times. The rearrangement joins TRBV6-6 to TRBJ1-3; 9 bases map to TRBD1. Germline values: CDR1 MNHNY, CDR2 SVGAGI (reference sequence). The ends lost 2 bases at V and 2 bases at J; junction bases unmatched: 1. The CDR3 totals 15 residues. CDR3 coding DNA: TGTGCCAGCAGTTACCGGGACAGGGCTGGAAACACCATATATTTT. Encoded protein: CASSYRDRAGNTIYF.